This T cell receptor beta chain was documented in a study of blood T cell repertoires in COVID-19. Study as a whole: Italy, Spain and the United States were the sources of the convalescent and acute COVID-19 samples. PBMCs, B-cell-depleted T cells, or T cells provided the cDNA or gDNA that made up the material.

The table came from immunoSEQ multiplex PCR; TCRdb's copy has only in-frame clones and leaves some out. The sample consists of a few hundred thousand clones, 80% to 90% of them appearing once. Seattle patients were enrolled during active infection and followed longitudinally. V lost 1 base to trimming and J lost 0 bases, with 10 bases between them. Looked up from germline, CDR1 is LGHNA and CDR2 is YSLEER. This CDR3 has 15 amino acids. The sequence derives from a woman in her 70s with COVID-19, enrolled during active disease. The chain combines TRBV4-3 with TRBJ2-7, with unresolved D. Sequenced: peripheral blood. Written as DNA, the CDR3 is TGCGCCAGCAGCCAAGGGGTACAGCCCTCCTACGAGCAGTACTTC. Protein sequence: CASSQGVQPSYEQYF.